This T cell receptor (beta chain) was recorded in a study of stem cell transplantation in POMP-related autoinflammatory disease. Worth noting for this clone: Its specificity is unknown.

CDR3 size: 15 residues. Germline lookup yields CDR1 LGHDT and CDR2 YNNKEL (reference sequence). V was pared by 5 bases and J by 5 bases, with 15 bases between. Here immunoSEQ multiplex PCR was the method, and the copy in TCRdb shows in-frame clones only, minus some. The sample has tens of thousands of clones, roughly 93% seen once. Study conclusions and caveats: Across all analyzed T-cell subsets, patients with PRAID tended toward reduced diversity and increased clonality. In PRAID patients, the number of distinct TRB V-J gene pairings was restricted.

This TCR was recovered from a human patient with POMP-related autoinflammation and immune dysregulation (PRAID). Some T cells may be transferred from the graft donor. Sample: CD4+ T cells from PBMCs, taken after stem cell transplantation. V usage is TRBV3-1 (or the pseudogene TRBV3-2) and J usage is TRBJ1-4; tentatively, D is TRBD1 (5 bases). DNA of the CDR3: TGTGCCAGCAGCTCGGGACTCCGACTGAATGAAAAACTGTTTTTT. This translates into CASSSGLRLNEKLFF.